The present T cell receptor beta chain was sequenced within a study of T cell repertoires in cytomegalovirus infection (dated by TCRdb to about 2019). In terms of the full investigation: Recently identified HLA-C-restricted CMV epitopes, whose presentation resists viral immunomodulation, were targeted by peptide stimulations together with well-studied HLA-B-restricted epitopes. Donor HLA type was relevant to the analysis, because carriage of CMV infection together with the matching HLA type was indicated by public TCR beta signatures. Summary of the overall study and its limitations: The ex vivo response was dominated by HLA-C-restricted CMV-specific TCR beta clonotypes, which also provided the single most frequent clonotype in two of eight donors. Cumulative frequency of public TCR beta family members discriminated carriers of CMV infection plus the relevant HLA type in this cohort and an independent roughly 340-donor cohort.

About this clonotype: What this receptor recognizes is not known. The record has no base qualities; no much larger clone is one base away.

CDR1 SGHVS and CDR2 FQNEAQ were looked up in the germline V gene. Reading from cysteine to phenylalanine, the CDR3 counts 15 amino acids. The DNA shown is the 45-base CDR3, in frame from base 1. V trim: 5 bases; J trim: 7 bases; unmatched bases: 11. This specimen's treatment or condition label, per the study, means: in vitro stimulation with specific CMV peptide epitopes to enrich CMV-specific T cells. Sequencing was carried out with an Illumina HiSeq 1500. TCRdb passed the public sequencing reads through fastp at Q25 and MiXCR, retaining productive beta sequences. All rows with the same CDR3 protein become a single entry with the most common DNA and genes. The sample contains approximately 1,000,000 distinct CDR3 sequences, around 30% of them found a single time. Together, the top ten hold over 11% of the sample.

The rearrangement joined TRBV7-8 to TRBJ1-5; a stretch of 7 junction bases matches TRBD1. The sequence derives from a human donor in good health (CMV status not recorded). Some clones in this sample may be carry-over from other donors' samples. The sample consisted of cultured CD8+ T cells from PBMCs, taken from culture after CMV antigen stimulation. The nucleotide sequence reads as follows: TGTGCCAGCAGCCTCAGACAGGGTCGCTGGCAGCCCCAGCATTTT. Its protein product is CASSLRQGRWQPQHF.